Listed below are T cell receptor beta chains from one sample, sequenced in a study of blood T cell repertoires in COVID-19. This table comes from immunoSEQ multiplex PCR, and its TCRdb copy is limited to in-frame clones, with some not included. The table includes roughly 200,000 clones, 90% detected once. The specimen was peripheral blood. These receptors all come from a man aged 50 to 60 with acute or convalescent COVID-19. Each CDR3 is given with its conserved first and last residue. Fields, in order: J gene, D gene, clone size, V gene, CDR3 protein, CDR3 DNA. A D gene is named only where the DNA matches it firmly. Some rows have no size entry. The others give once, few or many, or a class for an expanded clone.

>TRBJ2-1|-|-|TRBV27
CASSFQRQRVRDEQFF
TGTGCCAGCAGTTTCCAGCGACAGAGAGTAAGGGATGAGCAGTTCTTC
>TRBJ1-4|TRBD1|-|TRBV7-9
CASSFGTGGGGEKLFF
TGTGCCAGCAGCTTTGGGACAGGGGGAGGCGGTGAAAAACTGTTTTTT
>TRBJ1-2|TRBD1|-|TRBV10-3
CAISKQGDDGYTF
TGTGCCATCAGTAAGCAGGGGGATGATGGCTACACCTTC
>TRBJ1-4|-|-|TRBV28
CASSTPTSNEKLFF
TGTGCCAGCAGTACCCCGACAAGTAATGAAAAACTGTTTTTT
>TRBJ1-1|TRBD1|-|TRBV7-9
CASTAGTVNTEAFF
TGTGCCAGCACCGCCGGGACAGTGAACACTGAAGCTTTCTTT
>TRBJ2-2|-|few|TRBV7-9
CASRSTVPANTGELFF
TGTGCCAGCAGGTCAACAGTCCCAGCGAACACCGGGGAGCTGTTTTTT
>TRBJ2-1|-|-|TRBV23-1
CASVFLSQGSYNEQFF
TGCGCCTCGGTATTCTTGTCGCAGGGATCCTACAATGAGCAGTTCTTC
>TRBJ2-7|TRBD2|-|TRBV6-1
CASNEGLEAYEQYF
TGTGCCAGCAACGAAGGACTAGAAGCCTACGAGCAGTACTTC
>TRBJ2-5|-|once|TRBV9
CASSVGSSQTQYF
TGTGCCAGCAGCGTAGGTAGTAGTCAGACCCAGTACTTC
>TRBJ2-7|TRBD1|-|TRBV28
CASNSGTGLREQYF
TGTGCCAGCAACTCGGGGACAGGGTTGAGAGAGCAGTACTTC